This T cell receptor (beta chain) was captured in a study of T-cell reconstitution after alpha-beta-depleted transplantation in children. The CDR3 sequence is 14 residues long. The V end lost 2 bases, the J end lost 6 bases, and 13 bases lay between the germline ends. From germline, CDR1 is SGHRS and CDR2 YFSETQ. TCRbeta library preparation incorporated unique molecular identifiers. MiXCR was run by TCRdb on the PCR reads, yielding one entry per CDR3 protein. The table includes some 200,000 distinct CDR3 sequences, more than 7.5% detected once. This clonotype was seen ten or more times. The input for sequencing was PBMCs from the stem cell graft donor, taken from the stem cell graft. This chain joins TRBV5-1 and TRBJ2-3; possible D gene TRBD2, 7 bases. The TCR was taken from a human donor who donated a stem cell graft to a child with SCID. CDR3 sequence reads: CASSFGGPLDTQYF. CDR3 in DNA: TGCGCCAGCAGCTTCGGGGGGCCCTTGGATACGCAGTATTTT.